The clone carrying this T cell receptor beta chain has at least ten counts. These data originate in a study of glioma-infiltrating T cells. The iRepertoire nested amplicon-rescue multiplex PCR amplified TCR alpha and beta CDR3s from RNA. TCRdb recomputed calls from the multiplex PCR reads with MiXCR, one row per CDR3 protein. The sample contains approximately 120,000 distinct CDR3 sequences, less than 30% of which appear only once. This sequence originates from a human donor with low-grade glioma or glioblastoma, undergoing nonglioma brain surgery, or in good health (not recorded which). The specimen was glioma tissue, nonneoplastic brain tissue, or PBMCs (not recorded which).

In DNA, the CDR3 is TGTGCCAGCAGTACGAAGGGATCAGCTTTCTTT. Amino acids: CASSTKGSAFF. The chain has TRBV2 and TRBJ1-1, with D uncertain. Germline V gives CDR1 SNHLY, CDR2 FYNNEI. V was trimmed by 5 bases and J by 10 bases, leaving 11 bases between them. This CDR3 contains 11 residues.